What follows describes a single TCR beta chain. Germline CDR1 reads SGHDN; CDR2 reads FVKESK. V was cut by 0 bases and J by 2 bases, with 10 bases left in between. The CDR3 runs 15 residues. The source of the sample is a study of blood T cell repertoires in COVID-19. At the level of the study: COVID-19 samples, acute and convalescent, were from the United States, Italy and Spain. Sources were T cells, B-cell-depleted T cells, or PBMCs; the material itself was cDNA or gDNA.

As processed by the authors: Researchers report that nucleated cell counts were estimated from reference gene primer amplification. The protocol was immunoSEQ multiplex PCR, while the TCRdb copy is restricted to in-frame clones and leaves out a portion. The V and J calls and clone size come from that table; D and trimming were worked out from the DNA. The sample gives 35,000 or so clones, 90% of which show up once; around 40% is in the top ten. The chain couples TRBV14 to TRBJ1-2; D unresolved. The clonotype comes from a man in his fifties or sixties with active or convalescent COVID-19. Input material: peripheral blood. The CDR3 bases are TGTGCCAGCAGCCAAGATATCAATCTAAACTATGGCTACACCTTC. It codes for CASSQDINLNYGYTF.